A selection of T cell receptor beta chains follows, all from one sample in a study of CD8 T cells in Susac syndrome. A single record per CDR3 protein comes from TCRdb applying MiXCR to the immunoSEQ multiplex PCR reads. Among about 140,000 distinct CDR3 sequences, around 93% were seen once, and the ten largest hold roughly 0.14%. The sample comprised CD4+ T cells from PBMCs. These receptors originate from a human donor with Susac syndrome. Both conserved end residues are part of each CDR3. Each record gives: J gene, clone size, D gene, V gene, CDR3 protein, CDR3 DNA. The D gene is left open where the match is weak. Some rows mark clone size as missing; the rest say once, few, many or name a class of expanded clone.

>TRBJ2-1|-|-|TRBV5-6
CASSLRLALNNEQFF
TGTGCCAGCAGCTTGAGGCTAGCGCTTAACAATGAGCAGTTCTTC
>TRBJ1-2|-|-|TRBV6-5
CASSYSPPGEYGYTF
TGTGCCAGCAGTTACTCGCCCCCGGGGGAGTATGGCTACACCTTC
>TRBJ2-2|once|TRBD1|TRBV9
CASSVNRGPGELFF
TGTGCCAGCAGCGTGAACAGGGGGCCCGGGGAGCTGTTTTTT
>TRBJ2-5|-|TRBD2|TRBV20-1
CSALRGAQETQYF
TGCAGTGCCTTGCGGGGGGCGCAGGAGACCCAGTACTTC
>TRBJ1-2|-|-|TRBV20-1
CSWNGRYGYTF
TGCAGTTGGAATGGCCGTTATGGCTACACCTTC
>TRBJ1-2|-|-|TRBV11-2
CASSLPVIAGQHGYTF
TGTGCCAGCAGCTTACCCGTCATCGCGGGACAACATGGCTACACCTTC
>TRBJ2-1|-|TRBD2|TRBV30
CAWSVRLAGGENEQFF
TGTGCCTGGAGTGTACGACTAGCGGGGGGCGAGAATGAGCAGTTCTTC
>TRBJ1-3|-|-|TRBV4-3
CASSQGAQGTGNTIYF
TGCGCCAGCAGCCAAGGAGCACAGGGAACTGGAAACACCATATATTTT
>TRBJ1-2|-|-|TRBV10-3
CAISESSLSGTGYTF
TGTGCCATCAGTGAGTCCTCCCTATCGGGTACTGGCTACACCTTC
>TRBJ2-1|-|TRBD2|TRBV4-3
CASSQEGLAGTSEQFF
TGCGCCAGCAGCCAAGAGGGACTAGCGGGAACAAGCGAGCAGTTCTTC
>TRBJ1-1|-|TRBD1|TRBV27
CASSMDRVGTEAFF
TGTGCCAGCAGTATGGACAGGGTGGGCACTGAAGCTTTCTTT
>TRBJ2-3|-|TRBD2|TRBV4-1
CASSRGAGLAGTTDTQYF
TGCGCCAGCAGCAGAGGCGCTGGACTAGCGGGGACCACAGATACGCAGTATTTT
>TRBJ2-7|-|TRBD1|TRBV15
CATSPLRGQGPEQYF
TGTGCCACCAGCCCACTCCGGGGACAGGGTCCCGAGCAGTACTTC
>TRBJ1-1|-|-|TRBV20-1
CSAQKTGVNTEAFF
TGCAGTGCACAGAAAACAGGAGTAAACACTGAAGCTTTCTTT
>TRBJ2-7|-|TRBD2|TRBV9
CASSETSEHEQYF
TGTGCCAGCAGCGAGACTAGCGAGCACGAGCAGTACTTC
>TRBJ1-5|-|-|TRBV30
CAWSVRGGRQPQHF
TGTGCCTGGAGTGTTCGAGGGGGAAGGCAGCCCCAGCATTTT
>TRBJ1-2|-|-|TRBV20-1
CSAREAGYGYTF
TGCAGTGCTAGAGAGGCGGGGTACGGCTACACCTTC
>TRBJ1-5|-|-|TRBV7-2
CASSLAGPSQPQHF
TGTGCCAGCAGCTTAGCAGGCCCGAGTCAGCCCCAGCATTTT
>TRBJ2-5|-|TRBD1|TRBV7-9
CASSSGTGMNF
TGTGCCAGCAGCTCGGGGACAGGGATGAACTTC
>TRBJ2-3|-|-|TRBV20-1
CSASQRGARPNTDTQYF
TGCAGTGCTAGCCAAAGGGGCGCCAGGCCCAACACAGATACGCAGTATTTT
>TRBJ2-1|-|-|TRBV7-8
CASSFGSSYNEQFF
TGTGCCAGCAGCTTTGGGAGCTCCTACAATGAGCAGTTCTTC
>TRBJ2-3|-|-|TRBV24-1
CATSDLLPGADTQYF
TGTGCCACCAGTGATTTACTCCCGGGGGCAGATACGCAGTATTTT
>TRBJ1-2|-|-|TRBV18
CASSPGQPYGYTF
TGTGCCAGCTCACCCGGACAGCCCTATGGCTACACCTTC
>TRBJ2-1|-|TRBD2|TRBV4-1
CASSQDPGLAGVNEQFF
TGCGCCAGCAGCCAAGATCCCGGACTAGCGGGAGTGAATGAGCAGTTCTTC
>TRBJ2-7|once|-|TRBV29-1
CSVGGTYEQYF
TGCAGCGTTGGCGGGACCTACGAGCAGTACTTC
>TRBJ1-2|once|-|TRBV5-1
CASSSGTSDYGYTF
TGCGCCAGCAGCTCCGGGACCTCGGACTATGGCTACACCTTC
>TRBJ2-1|-|-|TRBV29-1
CSVVSRMGLNEQFF
TGCAGCGTTGTATCCCGCATGGGGCTTAATGAGCAGTTCTTC
>TRBJ1-5|once|-|TRBV2
CASSEERMPQHF
TGTGCCAGCAGTGAAGAGAGGATGCCCCAGCATTTT
>TRBJ1-2|-|-|TRBV29-1
CSVPGYTF
TGCAGCGTTCCTGGCTACACCTTC
>TRBJ2-1|once|TRBD2|TRBV7-9
CASSLPGRAYNEQFF
TGTGCCAGCAGCCTCCCCGGGAGGGCTTACAATGAGCAGTTCTTC
>TRBJ2-1|-|-|TRBV27
CASSELTLGDNEQFF
TGTGCCAGCAGCGAACTCACGCTAGGAGACAATGAGCAGTTCTTC
>TRBJ1-2|-|-|TRBV2
CASSEIGARGGYTF
TGTGCCAGCAGTGAAATCGGGGCCAGAGGGGGCTACACCTTC
>TRBJ2-3|-|TRBD1|TRBV12-3/TRBV12-4
CASSPPVGPRGQGTSTDTQYF
TGTGCCAGCAGCCCACCAGTGGGACCCCGGGGACAGGGTACTAGCACAGATACGCAGTATTTT
>TRBJ2-5|once|-|TRBV14
CASSHPYTAARQETQYF
TGTGCCAGCAGCCATCCATACACGGCAGCTAGACAAGAGACCCAGTACTTC
>TRBJ2-3|-|TRBD2|TRBV7-9
CASSSLAGEDTQYF
TGTGCCAGCAGCTCACTAGCGGGGGAAGATACGCAGTATTTT
>TRBJ2-5|-|-|TRBV27
CASSVYGGRETQYF
TGTGCCAGCAGTGTTTACGGGGGGCGGGAGACCCAGTACTTC
>TRBJ1-2|-|TRBD1|TRBV4-1
CASSQTGVPYGYTF
TGCGCCAGCAGCCAAACAGGGGTCCCTTATGGCTACACCTTC
>TRBJ2-5|-|TRBD1|TRBV2
CASRIRDRGETQYF
TGTGCCAGCAGGATCCGGGACAGGGGGGAGACCCAGTACTTC